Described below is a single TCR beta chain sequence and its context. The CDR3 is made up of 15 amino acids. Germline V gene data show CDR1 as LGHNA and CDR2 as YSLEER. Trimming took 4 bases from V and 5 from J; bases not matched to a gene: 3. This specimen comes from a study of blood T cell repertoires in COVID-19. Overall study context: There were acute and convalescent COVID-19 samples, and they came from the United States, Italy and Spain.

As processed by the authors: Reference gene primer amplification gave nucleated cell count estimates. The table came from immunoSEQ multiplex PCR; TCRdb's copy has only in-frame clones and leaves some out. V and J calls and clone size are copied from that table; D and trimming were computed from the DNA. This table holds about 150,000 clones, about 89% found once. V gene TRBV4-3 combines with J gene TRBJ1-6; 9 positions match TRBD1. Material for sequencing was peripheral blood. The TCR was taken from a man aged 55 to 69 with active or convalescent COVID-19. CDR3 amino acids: CASSRGTGNNSPLHF. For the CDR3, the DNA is TGCGCCAGCAGCCGAGGGACAGGGAATAATTCACCCCTCCACTTT.